These 10 T cell receptor beta chains originate from one sample sequenced in a study of lymphopenia after photon versus proton radiotherapy (dated by TCRdb to the late 2010s). Libraries were made using the immunoSEQ multiplex PCR assay. In TCRdb, the immuneACCESS table is reduced to in-frame sequences with V and J assigned. These tables do not hold every clone; where another copy was compared, an unresolved V gene accounts for under half, and the others remain unexplained. The sample profile shows around 20,000 clones; 85% of them were found once. Of the sample, about 19% falls within the top ten clones. The sequencing here drew on peripheral blood, taken from a patient treated with photon-based radiotherapy. The receptors come from a man in his 60s with pancreatic cancer.

This clone was detected a few times. The chain is built from TRBV28 and TRBJ2-7, with TRBD2 as a possible D gene (7 bases). The germline CDR1 and CDR2 sequences are MDHEN and SYDVKM. The V gene lost 1 base and the J gene lost 3 bases, with 13 bases spanning the gap. This CDR3 spans 15 amino acids. CDR3 nucleotide sequence: TGTGCCAGCAGTTTATTGGGGGGGCCGCTCTACGAGCAGTACTTC. Its protein product is CASSLLGGPLYEQYF. The complete variable domain, with remaining parts taken from reference TRBV28 and TRBJ2-7, reads DVKVTQSSRYLVKRTGEKVFLECVQDMDHENMFWYRQDPGLGLRLIYFSYDVKMKEKGDIPEGYSVSREKKERFSLILESASTNQTSMYLCASSLLGGPLYEQYFGPGTRLTVT.

The chain is built from TRBV10-2 and TRBJ2-2, with 7 bases fitting TRBD2. Germline V gene sequence: CDR1 WSHSY, CDR2 SAAADI. Trimming at V came to 7 bases and at J to 1 base, leaving 0 bases not matched to a gene. The CDR3 has 13 residues. The CDR3 is CASTGGNTGELFF. In DNA form, the CDR3 reads TGCGCCAGCACGGGGGGGAACACCGGGGAGCTGTTTTTT.

CDR3 residues: CASSTPQDTQYF. CDR3 in DNA: TGTGCCAGCTCCACCCCGCAGGATACGCAGTATTTT. The V call is TRBV6-6, the J call TRBJ2-3; D remains unclear. CDR3 length: 12 amino acids. Germline V gene sequence: CDR1 MNHNY, CDR2 SVGAGI (reference sequence). Trimming took off 8 bases at V and 6 bases at J, with 12 bases between the two ends.

CDR3 in DNA: TGTGCCAGCAACCGAGGGAATTCACCCCTCCACTTT. Amino acids: CASNRGNSPLHF. The V gene is TRBV14, the J gene TRBJ1-6; the D is unclear. CDR3 length equals 12 residues. The germline gives CDR1 SGHDN, CDR2 FVKESK. Trimming pared 7 bases from V and 7 bases from J, leaving 8 bases between.

The V call is TRBV7-3, the J call TRBJ2-1; 9 bases map to TRBD2. The germline V gene has CDR1 SGHTA and CDR2 FQGTGA. The CDR3 is made up of 16 amino acids. V shed 3 bases, J shed 5 bases, and the junction held 8 bases outside the gene matches. The DNA for the CDR3 is TGTGCCAGCAGCTTGTTTGGCGGGGGGGCCGACAATGAGCAGTTCTTC. It yields the protein CASSLFGGGADNEQFF.

The V and J genes are TRBV6-5 and TRBJ1-2, with D possibly matching TRBD1 (5 bases). Trimming shortened V by 6 bases and J by 5 bases, and 19 bases separated the two germline ends. There are 15 residues in the CDR3. CDR1 and CDR2 (germline): MNHEY, SVGAGI. The CDR3 here is CASSSPGRSIYGYTF. As DNA, the CDR3 is TGTGCCAGCAGCTCCCCGGGACGGAGCATTTATGGCTACACCTTC.

The genes are TRBV6-5 and TRBJ1-1; D uncertain. This CDR3 contains 13 residues. Trimming shortened V by 2 bases and J by 2 bases, and 6 bases separated the two germline ends. Germline lookup yields CDR1 MNHEY and CDR2 SVGAGI. The CDR3 DNA reads as TGTGCCAGCAGTTACAGAGCTAACACTGAAGCTTTCTTT. Residues: CASSYRANTEAFF.

In this sample, this clone turned up once. Other DNA sequences in the same sample also yield this CDR3. The chain combines TRBV6-5 with TRBJ1-3; D is uncertain. V lost 7 bases, J lost 3 bases, and 13 bases lay in between. Germline CDR1 is MNHEY and CDR2 is SVGAGI. This CDR3 is 14 amino acids long. The DNA for the CDR3 is TGTGCCAGCACCAACGTGGGTTTTGGAAACACCATATATTTT. Amino acids: CASTNVGFGNTIYF.

The CDR3 DNA reads as TGCGCCAGCAGCCCAGGACAGTCCCAAGAGACCCAGTACTTC. It specifies CASSPGQSQETQYF. The chain recombines TRBV5-1 with TRBJ2-5, with D perhaps TRBD1 (6 bases). The V and J ends lost 4 bases and 1 base respectively, with 11 bases between them. This CDR3 contains 14 residues. Germline V gene sequence: CDR1 SGHRS, CDR2 YFSETQ.

The chain is built from TRBV29-1 and TRBJ1-2, with D maybe TRBD1 (5 bases). CDR1 and CDR2 (germline): SQVTM, ANQGSEA. The CDR3 runs to 13 residues. Trimming shortened V by 3 bases and J by 6 bases, and 14 bases separated the two germline ends. CDR3 sequence (DNA): TGCAGCGTTGATGTAGGGGCGCTTGATGGCTACACCTTC. It specifies CSVDVGALDGYTF.